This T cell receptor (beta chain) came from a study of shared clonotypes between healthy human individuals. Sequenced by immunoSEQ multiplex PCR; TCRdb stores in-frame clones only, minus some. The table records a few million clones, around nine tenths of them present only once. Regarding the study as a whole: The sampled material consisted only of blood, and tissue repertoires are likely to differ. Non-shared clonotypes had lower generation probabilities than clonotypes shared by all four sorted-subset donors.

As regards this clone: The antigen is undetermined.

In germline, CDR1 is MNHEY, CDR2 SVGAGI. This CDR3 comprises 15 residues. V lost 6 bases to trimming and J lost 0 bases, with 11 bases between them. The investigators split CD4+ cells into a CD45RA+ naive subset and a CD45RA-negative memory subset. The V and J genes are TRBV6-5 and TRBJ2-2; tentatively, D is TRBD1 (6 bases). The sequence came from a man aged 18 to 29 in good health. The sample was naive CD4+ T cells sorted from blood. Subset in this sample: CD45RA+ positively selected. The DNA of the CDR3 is TGTGCCAGCAGACCCGACAGGTCGAACACCGGGGAGCTGTTTTTT. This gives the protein CASRPDRSNTGELFF.